This TCR beta chain is drawn from a study of a mutant IDH1 vaccine in newly diagnosed glioma. As for the study in general: Vaccines began 4-6 weeks after radiotherapy alone, or with temozolomide cycles. Of treated patients, approximately 62% were men and roughly 38% women, averaging around 44 years.

Germline V gives CDR1 SGHRS, CDR2 YFSETQ. Trimming took 0 bases from V and 1 from J, leaving 7 bases between them. The CDR3 sequence is 14 residues long. To note about this clone: The antigen remains undetermined.

Using immunoSEQ multiplex PCR, the repertoire was profiled, and TCRdb retains in-frame clones only, with some absent. This table has 55,000 or so clones, 80% appearing once. Specified time point: week 23, last vaccination. Vaccinated patients received 300 ug of mutant IDH1 20-mer peptide per dose, with topical imiquimod. The rearrangement links TRBV5-1 to TRBJ1-1; no definite D call. The sequences come from PBMCs, collected from a glioma patient whose treatment included an IDH1 peptide vaccine. The receptor comes from a man aged 40-49 years with glioma. The CDR3 nucleotides are TGCGCCAGCAGCTTGGGCACGGCGAACACTGAAGCTTTCTTT. Residues: CASSLGTANTEAFF. The variable domain in full, completed from reference TRBV5-1 and TRBJ1-1, reads KAGVTQTPRYLIKTRGQQVTLSCSPISGHRSVSWYQQTPGQGLQFLFEYFSETQRNKGNFPGRFSGRQFSNSRSEMNVSTLELGDSALYLCASSLGTANTEAFFGQGTRLTVV.